These 22 T cell receptor beta chains were all obtained from the same sample, sequenced in a study of blood T cell repertoires in COVID-19. The repertoire was sequenced with immunoSEQ multiplex PCR; TCRdb's copy has only in-frame clones and lacks some. The sample lists under 200,000 clones, roughly nine tenths occurring once. Sample: peripheral blood. These receptors all stem from a man in his sixties with active or convalescent COVID-19.

V and J are TRBV9 and TRBJ1-1; the D gene is possibly TRBD1 (6 bases). The V and J ends lost 2 bases and 4 bases respectively, with 18 bases between them. Germline CDR1 reads SGDLS; CDR2 reads YYNGEE. The CDR3 length is 16 residues. Here the CDR3 reads CASSVRGNGRGTEAFF. CDR3 coding DNA: TGTGCCAGCAGCGTTAGGGGGAACGGCCGTGGCACTGAAGCTTTCTTT.

The chain is built from TRBV4-2 and TRBJ2-7; TRBD2 matches 10 bases. Trimming took 0 bases from V and 3 from J; bases not matched to a gene: 2. Germline V gene sequence: CDR1 LGHNA, CDR2 YNFKEQ. This CDR3 contains 15 residues. The CDR3 protein is CASSQDLAGGYEQYF. DNA for the CDR3: TGTGCCAGCAGCCAAGATTTAGCGGGGGGCTACGAGCAGTACTTC.

This clone came up a few times. The rearrangement links TRBV20-1 to TRBJ2-7; no definite D call. This CDR3 spans 11 amino acids. Germline lookup yields CDR1 DFQATT and CDR2 SNEGSKA (reference sequence). V was trimmed by 6 bases and J by 5 bases, leaving 11 bases between them. Here the CDR3 reads CSAKRSDEQYF. For the CDR3, the DNA is TGCAGTGCAAAGAGGAGCGACGAGCAGTACTTC.

This clone was detected only once. The chain links TRBV5-1 to TRBJ2-3; TRBD2 aligns across 8 bases. Germline V gene data show CDR1 as SGHRS and CDR2 as YFSETQ. J gave up 2 bases and V 1 base, and 9 bases lay outside the gene matches. The CDR3 consists of 17 residues. In DNA, the CDR3 is TGCGCCAGCAGCTTGCAGCTCAGCGGGGGTACCACAGATACGCAGTATTTT. It encodes CASSLQLSGGTTDTQYF.

Only a few counts were recorded for this clone. The rearrangement joins TRBV6-5 to TRBJ2-1, with D maybe TRBD1 (6 bases). V dropped 8 bases and J dropped 0 bases, with 8 bases sitting between them. Germline CDR1 MNHEY, CDR2 SVGAGI. This CDR3 region has 13 residues. The CDR3 here is CASGQLSYNEQFF. The CDR3 region has the DNA TGTGCCAGCGGACAGCTCTCCTACAATGAGCAGTTCTTC.

This rearrangement joins TRBV19 to TRBJ1-3; D not resolved. CDR1 and CDR2 (germline): LNHDA, SQIVND (reference sequence). V lost 5 bases and J 0 bases, leaving 17 bases between the germline ends. This CDR3 comprises 17 residues. CDR3 sequence reads: CASSSRTRENSGNTIYF. In DNA form, the CDR3 reads TGTGCCAGTAGTTCGAGAACCCGGGAGAACTCTGGAAACACCATATATTTT. The full variable domain, with the rest looked up from reference TRBV19 and TRBJ1-3, is DGGITQSPKYLFRKEGQNVTLSCEQNLNHDAMYWYRQDPGQGLRLIYYSQIVNDFQKGDIAEGYSVSREKKESFPLTVTSAQKNPTAFYLCASSSRTRENSGNTIYFGEGSWLTVV.

This rearrangement joins TRBV24-1 to TRBJ1-1, with 8 bases matching TRBD1. V trimming: 3 bases; J trimming: 2 bases; junction bases outside the gene matches: 4. The germline V gene has CDR1 KGHDR and CDR2 SFDVKD. The CDR3 has 15 amino acids. The CDR3 DNA reads TGTGCCACCAGTGATGCCGGGACAGGCAACACTGAAGCTTTCTTT. It is translated as CATSDAGTGNTEAFF.

The rearrangement links TRBV3-1 (or the pseudogene TRBV3-2) to TRBJ2-5; no clear D. This CDR3 comprises 14 residues. Looked up from germline, CDR1 is LGHDT and CDR2 is YNNKEL (reference sequence). The V end lost 4 bases, the J end lost 4 bases, and 13 bases lay between the germline ends. The CDR3 is CASSPLVAVETQYF. The CDR3, as DNA: TGTGCCAGCAGCCCCCTAGTCGCGGTAGAGACCCAGTACTTC.

The chain joins TRBV4-1 to TRBJ1-6, with 10 bases aligning to TRBD1. Germline loops: CDR1 MGHRA, CDR2 YSYEKL. The V gene end was trimmed by 1 base and the J gene end by 8 bases; junction bases not matched to a gene: 5. The CDR3 spans 16 residues. The CDR3 spells CASSQVPGQGDSPLHF. CDR3 bases: TGCGCCAGCAGCCAAGTTCCAGGACAGGGGGATTCACCCCTCCACTTT.

V gene TRBV25-1 combines with J gene TRBJ2-7; the match to TRBD2 covers 7 bases. The CDR3 contains 15 residues. J was trimmed by 1 base and V by 5 bases; bases with no gene match: 8. Germline CDR1 is MGHDK and CDR2 is SYGVNS. Here the CDR3 reads CASSPMGGGSYEQYF. Written as DNA, the CDR3 is TGTGCCAGCAGTCCAATGGGGGGAGGGTCCTACGAGCAGTACTTC.

The gene calls are TRBV19 and TRBJ1-1; 7 bases are a match to TRBD1. V shed 5 bases, J shed 0 bases, and the junction held 6 bases outside the gene matches. The germline V gene has CDR1 LNHDA and CDR2 SQIVND (reference sequence). This CDR3 has 15 residues. DNA of the CDR3: TGTGCCAGTAGTTCGGGACAGTTTATGAACACTGAAGCTTTCTTT. It yields the protein CASSSGQFMNTEAFF.

This rearrangement joins TRBV6-5 to TRBJ2-2; perhaps TRBD1 as D (6 bases). CDR1 is MNHEY and CDR2 is SVGAGI in the germline V gene. The CDR3 is made up of 14 amino acids. V shed 5 bases and J shed 6 bases, with 13 bases lying between them. The CDR3, as DNA: TGTGCCAGCAGTCCTTCTACAGGGCCCGGGGAGCTGTTTTTT. Translated, it gives CASSPSTGPGELFF.

The table lists this clone with a few counts. J is TRBJ1-3 and V is TRBV6-5; D possibly corresponds to TRBD1 (5 bases). The CDR3 has 15 residues. Germline assignment: CDR1 MNHEY and CDR2 SVGAGI. Deletions cut 2 bases from V and 3 bases from J, with 11 bases between. The CDR3 nucleotides read TGTGCCAGCAGTTACGGGGGGATAGATGGAAACACCATATATTTT. Translated: CASSYGGIDGNTIYF.

This chain joins TRBV19 and TRBJ1-5; TRBD1 might be the D (5 bases). This CDR3 region has 15 residues. Trimming shortened V by 1 base and J by 8 bases, and 15 bases separated the two germline ends. CDR1 and CDR2 from the germline V gene are LNHDA and SQIVND (reference sequence). The chain's CDR3 is CASSIGGAGMEPQHF. CDR3 sequence (DNA): TGTGCCAGTAGTATAGGGGGCGCGGGAATGGAGCCCCAGCATTTT.

This chain's CDR3 is CASSLDGFSADTQYF. The CDR3 nucleotides are TGCGCCAGCAGCTTGGACGGGTTTAGCGCAGATACGCAGTATTTT. The rearrangement links TRBV5-1 to TRBJ2-3, with a possible D match to TRBD2 (5 bases). This CDR3 has 15 residues. Germline V gene sequence: CDR1 SGHRS, CDR2 YFSETQ. V lost 0 bases, J lost 4 bases, and 12 bases lay in between.

This chain links TRBV7-9 with TRBJ1-5, with D perhaps matching TRBD1 (5 bases). CDR1 and CDR2 (germline): SEHNR, FQNEAQ (reference sequence). This CDR3 has 16 amino acids. Trimming took off 1 base at V and 2 bases at J, with 12 bases between the two ends. The CDR3 here is CASSLGGRAGNQPQHF. In DNA, the CDR3 is TGTGCCAGCAGCTTAGGGGGCAGGGCTGGCAATCAGCCCCAGCATTTT.

This clone was counted a single time. The chain recombines TRBV19 with TRBJ2-5, with no clear D. Germline CDR1 reads LNHDA; CDR2 reads SQIVND (reference sequence). V was shortened by 8 bases and J by 2 bases, with 9 bases between the two germline ends. The CDR3 has 12 amino acids. CDR3 DNA: TGTGCCAGTTCTAGAGGACAAGAGACCCAGTACTTC. Protein product: CASSRGQETQYF.

The chain joins TRBV6-1 to TRBJ1-3; 9 bases are shared with TRBD1. V lost 6 bases and J lost 7; bases outside the gene matches: 7. CDR3 length equals 14 residues. Germline V lookup: CDR1 MNHNS, CDR2 SASEGT. The CDR3 DNA reads as TGTGCCAGCAGAACAGGGGGCTTTGAGAACACCATATATTTT. Amino acid sequence: CASRTGGFENTIYF.

Concerning this clone: This CDR3 is also generated by other DNA sequences in the sample. The CDR3 nucleotides read TGTGCCAGTACGAGCTCTGGGGCCAACGTCCTGACTTTC. Amino acid sequence: CASTSSGANVLTF. J is TRBJ2-6 and V is TRBV3-1 (or the pseudogene TRBV3-2); D remains unclear. V was trimmed by 9 bases and J by 0 bases, leaving 6 bases between them. Germline values: CDR1 LGHDT, CDR2 YNNKEL (reference sequence). This CDR3 has 13 residues.

The chain uses TRBV27 and TRBJ2-1; 9 nucleotides align to TRBD1. The V segment lost 1 base and the J segment 7 bases; nucleotides outside the gene matches: 8. CDR1 is MNHEY and CDR2 is SMNVEV in the germline V gene (reference sequence). This CDR3 is 16 amino acids long. The CDR3 sequence: CASSLFSGQGRNEQFF. CDR3 coding DNA: TGTGCCAGCAGTTTATTTTCGGGACAGGGTAGGAATGAGCAGTTCTTC.

The chain uses TRBV6-6 and TRBJ1-3; perhaps TRBD1 as D (5 bases). The V gene's germline CDR1 is MNHNY and CDR2 SVGAGI (reference sequence). V shed 8 bases and J shed 5 bases, with 19 bases lying between them. This CDR3 has 15 residues. The CDR3, as DNA: TGTGCCAGCCATGACAGTCAAGATCTTAGAAACACCATATATTTT. This sequence encodes CASHDSQDLRNTIYF.

This clone was found a few times. The V and J genes are TRBV4-1 and TRBJ2-3, with 11 positions matching TRBD2. The CDR3 is 20 residues long. Germline CDR1 and CDR2: MGHRA and YSYEKL. V was clipped by 0 bases and J by 0 bases; unmatched bases: 11. The CDR3 protein is CASSQEGSGGVGRSTDTQYF. As DNA, the CDR3 is TGCGCCAGCAGCCAAGAGGGTAGCGGGGGGGTCGGGAGGAGCACAGATACGCAGTATTTT.